This paragraph reports one TCR beta chain. This clone was found a few times. What antigen it recognizes has not been identified. Within one base of it there is no much larger clone, and no base qualities were kept. The data were obtained in a study of circulating and synovial CD4+ cells in juvenile arthritis (dated 2014 in TCRdb). Some background on the complete study: TCRbeta CDR3 repertoires of circulating HLA-DR+ CD4 T cells, bulk blood CD4 T cells and synovial CD4 T cells were compared within each patient. Repertoire sequencing was performed with the aim of confirming enrichment of synovial clonotypes in a circulating synovial-like CD4 T cell subset.

The study at large found these results: Because overlap with synovium was found to increase with sequencing depth, the full repertoire overlap was likely underestimated by the measured shared-clonotype fractions. No difference between circulating pathogenic-like lymphocytes and bulk blood T cells was detected by traditional Vbeta family usage analysis. CPL and bulk blood CD4 samples differed in T cell genome counts by at least an order of magnitude, so sample-size effects were addressed. Lower diversity was observed in synovial and circulating pathogenic-like lymphocyte repertoires than in bulk blood CD4 repertoires, and some CPL samples were found to be as oligoclonal as synovium. Circulating pathogenic-like lymphocytes clustered with synovial T cells and shared a substantially higher fraction of CDR3 sequences with synovium than bulk blood.

Library preparation employed the immunoSEQ multiplex PCR assay. TCRbeta CDR3 sequencing was carried out by an external provider as a commercial service. Turning to the authors' computational methods: The analyses used productive nucleotide sequences together with amino acid sequences obtained by in silico translation. Diversity was measured as Renyi entropy over a range of alpha values, and the median of 200 repeated subsamples was taken to equalise sample size. For clustering, the distance between each pair of repertoires was computed as one minus the Chao-modified Jaccard index, which corrected for under-sampling. Frequency-weighted overlap with synovial clonotypes was calculated across 200 sample sizes, using 200 draws without replacement for each, and the value reported was the one at the size of the smaller sample. In TCRdb, the immuneACCESS table is reduced to in-frame sequences with V and J assigned. These tables do not hold every clone; where another copy was compared, an unresolved V gene accounts for under half, and the others remain unexplained. For V, J and clone size, that table is used; D and trimming come from the DNA. This sample lists around 31,000 clones; 95% to 96% were detected once. The ten largest clones represent about 0.19% of the sample.

The sequenced samples were obtained from patients with active juvenile idiopathic arthritis. Sorting was carried out immediately after cells were thawed, and dead cells were excluded with Live/Dead Fixable Near-IR Stain. CDR1 and CDR2 were assigned from the germline V gene (reference sequence) as SEHNR and FQNEAQ. V is pruned by 4 bases and J by 6 bases, leaving 7 bases of the junction without a gene match. The CDR3 covers 14 residues, taking in both the cysteine and the phenylalanine. The entry retains the CDR3 DNA only, 42 bases that are in frame from base 1. The sequence is built from TRBV7-9 and TRBJ2-3; 7 middle bases align to TRBD1. Specimen: CD4+ T cells from blood. The TCR originated in a human donor with juvenile idiopathic arthritis. CDR3 loop: CASSYGQAADTQYF. The DNA reads TGTGCCAGCAGCTACGGACAGGCGGCGGATACGCAGTATTTT.